This TCR beta chain emerged from a study of identical twins. For this clonotype: Its target is not known.

A universal primer site was added by template switching, and unique molecular identifiers were carried by the cDNA. TCRdb independently ran MiXCR on the 5' RACE reads; one entry per CDR3 protein. The sample gives hundreds of thousands of distinct CDR3 sequences, 20% to 30% of which show up once; roughly 2.8% is in the top ten. Overall study results and limits: Compared with unrelated sharing, twin-shared out-of-frame alpha sequences had more low-probability sequences.

Germline V gene sequence: CDR1 DFQATT, CDR2 SNEGSKA (reference sequence). The ends were cut back, 4 bases at V and 7 bases at J, with 7 bases in the middle. The CDR3 totals 11 residues. These data are also associated with another study on T cells expressing NK-cell markers. That work states: The CD3+CD56-NKG2C+ fraction was also led by these clonotypes in a few donors.

Sequenced material: CD4+ T cells sorted from blood. The rearrangement links TRBV20-1 to TRBJ2-2, with D perhaps matching TRBD1 or TRBD2 (5 bases each). The sequence was obtained from a woman between 18 and 30 years old in good health. CDR3 region: CSANGGGELFF. CDR3 nucleotides: TGCAGTGCTAATGGGGGCGGGGAGCTGTTTTTT.